Detailed here is one TCR beta chain. Its antigen is undetermined. Recipients boosted at about 4 weeks or about 12 weeks are pooled. The record originates from a study of T cell responses to AZD1222 COVID-19 vaccine. Findings of the study overall: Close to half of spike-specific TCRs reportedly recognize unmutated variant regions. With dominance at 160-218 and 743-854, vaccine-associated CD4 TCRs spanned spike. Donor demographics were predominantly white British with a female majority; clonal diversity may be underestimated.

The germline V and J ends were trimmed by 6 bases and 6 bases, with 11 bases remaining between them. This CDR3 is 12 amino acids long. The repertoire was sequenced with immunoSEQ multiplex PCR; TCRdb's copy has only in-frame clones and lacks some. The top ten clones hold 9% to 14% of a sample with about 84,000 clones, approximately 85% of them seen once. The V and J genes are TRBV12-3 or TRBV12-4 and TRBJ1-2; a possible D gene is TRBD1 (6 bases). The clonotype originates from an adult who received the AZD1222 COVID-19 vaccine. The starting material was peripheral blood, obtained 28 days after the second AZD1222 dose. CDR3 sequence (DNA): TGTGCCAGCAGACGGGACAACCATGGCTACACCTTC. Encoded protein: CASRRDNHGYTF.